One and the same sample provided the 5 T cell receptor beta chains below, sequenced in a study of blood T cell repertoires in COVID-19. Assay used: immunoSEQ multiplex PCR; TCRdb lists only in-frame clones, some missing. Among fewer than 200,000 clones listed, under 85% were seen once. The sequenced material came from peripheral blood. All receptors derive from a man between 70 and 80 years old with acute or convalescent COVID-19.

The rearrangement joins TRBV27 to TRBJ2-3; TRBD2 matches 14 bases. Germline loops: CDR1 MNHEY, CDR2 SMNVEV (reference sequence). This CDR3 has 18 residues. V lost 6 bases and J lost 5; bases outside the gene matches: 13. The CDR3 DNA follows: TGTGCCAGCAGCCAAACCGGACTAGCGGGGGGACACCAAGATACGCAGTATTTT. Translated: CASSQTGLAGGHQDTQYF.

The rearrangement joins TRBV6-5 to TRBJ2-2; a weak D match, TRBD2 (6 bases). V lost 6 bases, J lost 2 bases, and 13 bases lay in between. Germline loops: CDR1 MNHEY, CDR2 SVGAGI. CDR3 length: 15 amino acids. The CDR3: CASRSGLLNTGELFF. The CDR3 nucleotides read TGTGCCAGCAGATCGGGACTGCTTAACACCGGGGAGCTGTTTTTT.

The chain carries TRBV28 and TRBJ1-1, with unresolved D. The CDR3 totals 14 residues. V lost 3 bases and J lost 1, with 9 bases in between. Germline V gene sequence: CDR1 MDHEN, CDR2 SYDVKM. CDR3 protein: CASSLQNKNTEAFF. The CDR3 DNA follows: TGTGCCAGCAGTTTGCAAAACAAGAACACTGAAGCTTTCTTT.

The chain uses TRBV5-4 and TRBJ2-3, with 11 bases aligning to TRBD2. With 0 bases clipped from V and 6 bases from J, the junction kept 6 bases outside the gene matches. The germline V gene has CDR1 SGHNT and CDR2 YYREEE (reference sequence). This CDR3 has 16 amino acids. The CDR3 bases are TGTGCCAGCAGCTTGGAGGCTAGCGGGGGGAGGGATACGCAGTATTTT. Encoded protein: CASSLEASGGRDTQYF.

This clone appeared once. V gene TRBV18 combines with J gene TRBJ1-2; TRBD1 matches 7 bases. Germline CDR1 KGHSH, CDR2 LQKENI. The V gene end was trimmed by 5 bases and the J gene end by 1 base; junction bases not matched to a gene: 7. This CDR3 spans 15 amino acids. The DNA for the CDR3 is TGTGCCAGCTCAGGAGGGACAGTGGGTAACTATGGCTACACCTTC. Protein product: CASSGGTVGNYGYTF.